One sample yielded the 23 T cell receptor beta chains listed below, sequenced in a study of control samples from healthy donors and cancer patients. TCRdb's table, derived via immunoSEQ multiplex PCR, lists solely in-frame clones and lacks some. The sample has around 94,000 clones; more than 85% are singletons. The sequenced sample consisted of blood. The source is a woman younger than 45 in good health.

This clone was seen just once. The V gene is TRBV7-2, the J gene TRBJ1-3; D might be TRBD1 (6 bases). CDR1 SGHTA and CDR2 FQGNSA come from the germline V gene. The CDR3 length is 16 residues. The V gene lost 1 base and the J gene lost 1 base, with 11 bases spanning the gap. CDR3 loop: CASSLDSGASGNTIYF. The CDR3 nucleotides are TGTGCCAGCAGCTTAGATTCGGGGGCGTCTGGAAACACCATATATTTT.

J is TRBJ2-2 and V is TRBV9, with unresolved D. From germline, CDR1 is SGDLS and CDR2 YYNGEE. V was trimmed by 6 bases and J by 2 bases, leaving 17 bases between them. The CDR3 totals 16 residues. The CDR3 here is CASTDEAGRNTGELFF. The DNA of the CDR3 is TGTGCCAGCACGGACGAGGCAGGCAGAAACACCGGGGAGCTGTTTTTT. Drawing the rest from reference TRBV9 and TRBJ2-2, the complete variable domain is DSGVTQTPKHLITATGQRVTLRCSPRSGDLSVYWYQQSLDQGLQFLIQYYNGEERAKGNILERFSAQQFPDLHSELNLSSLELGDSALYFCASTDEAGRNTGELFFGEGSRLTVL.

The chain uses TRBV6-5 and TRBJ2-2; maybe TRBD2 (5 bases). Germline assignment: CDR1 MNHEY and CDR2 SVGAGI. Trimming pared 8 bases from V and 7 bases from J, leaving 17 bases between. The CDR3 is 14 residues long. The CDR3 sequence: CASEGRSTGGELFF. The CDR3 DNA reads TGTGCCAGCGAGGGCCGAAGTACCGGCGGGGAGCTGTTTTTT.

V is TRBV2 and J is TRBJ1-6; D possibly corresponds to TRBD1 (5 bases). Per germline, CDR1 SNHLY and CDR2 FYNNEI. Trimming took 4 bases from V and 10 from J, leaving 14 bases between them. The CDR3 totals 14 residues. The CDR3 region is CASSVGELGSPLHF. The CDR3 DNA sequence: TGTGCCAGCAGTGTAGGGGAATTGGGCTCACCCCTCCACTTT.

The V call is TRBV19, the J call TRBJ2-5; D possibly corresponds to TRBD1 (6 bases). The CDR3 runs 14 residues. CDR1 and CDR2 from the germline V gene are LNHDA and SQIVND (reference sequence). V was trimmed by 4 bases and J by 1 base, leaving 10 bases between them. This CDR3 reads CASSSQGGQETQYF. The CDR3 region has the DNA TGTGCCAGTAGTAGTCAAGGGGGCCAAGAGACCCAGTACTTC.

The gene calls are TRBV6-1 and TRBJ2-7, with D maybe TRBD2 (5 bases). From germline, CDR1 is MNHNS and CDR2 SASEGT. The germline V and J ends were trimmed by 0 bases and 6 bases, with 12 bases remaining between them. This CDR3 comprises 14 residues. The CDR3 loop is CASSEASEVREQYF. Here the CDR3 DNA reads TGTGCCAGCAGTGAAGCATCGGAGGTCCGCGAGCAGTACTTC.

This clone appeared once. V usage is TRBV6-5 and J usage is TRBJ1-1, with D maybe TRBD1 (5 bases). CDR3 length: 15 residues. The V end lost 0 bases, the J end lost 0 bases, and 8 bases lay between the germline ends. Germline V gives CDR1 MNHEY, CDR2 SVGAGI. DNA of the CDR3: TGTGCCAGCAGTTACTCGACAGCCATGAACACTGAAGCTTTCTTT. Translation gives CASSYSTAMNTEAFF.

The genes are TRBV6-5 and TRBJ1-2; D remains unclear. This CDR3 is 12 amino acids long. V lost 5 bases, J lost 3 bases, and 7 bases lay in between. Germline V gene lookup returns CDR1 MNHEY and CDR2 SVGAGI. The DNA of the CDR3 is TGTGCCAGCAGTCAAACAGACTATGGCTACACCTTC. It codes for CASSQTDYGYTF.

This rearrangement joins TRBV5-5 to TRBJ1-2; D ambiguous. CDR1 and CDR2 (germline): SGHKS, YYEKEE (reference sequence). V dropped 5 bases and J dropped 7 bases, with 30 bases sitting between them. The CDR3 has 18 amino acids. In DNA, the CDR3 is TGTGCCAGCAGTACCGGTCTTCCCTATCACAGTGCCCGGGGTGGCTACACCTTC. It translates to CASSTGLPYHSARGGYTF.

This chain connects TRBV5-1 to TRBJ2-2, with TRBD2 identical over 8 bases. CDR1 and CDR2 from the germline V gene are SGHRS and YFSETQ. V gave up 5 bases and J gave up 4 bases; unmatched junction bases: 4. The CDR3 length is 14 residues. CDR3 bases: TGCGCCAGCAGGCAAAGCGGGAGCACCGGGGAGCTGTTTTTT. It yields the protein CASRQSGSTGELFF.

The rearrangement joins TRBV6-6 to TRBJ2-2; 9 bases match TRBD2. CDR1 and CDR2 from the germline V gene are MNHNY and SVGAGI (reference sequence). The CDR3 extends over 16 amino acids. J gave up 6 bases and V 2 bases, and 7 bases lay outside the gene matches. This CDR3 reads CASSYPGRGGAGELFF. The DNA for the CDR3 is TGTGCCAGCAGTTACCCGGGGCGGGGGGGCGCCGGGGAGCTGTTTTTT.

The rearrangement links TRBV28 to TRBJ2-7; no reliable D call. In germline, CDR1 is MDHEN, CDR2 SYDVKM. The CDR3 is made up of 12 amino acids. V was cut by 6 bases and J by 9 bases, with 15 bases left in between. The CDR3 nucleotides read TGTGCCAGCAGCGGGTTGGCGGAACGGCAGTACTTC. Its protein product is CASSGLAERQYF.

This chain connects TRBV12-5 to TRBJ2-2; D is tentatively TRBD1 or TRBD2 (5 bases each). This CDR3 comprises 15 residues. Germline values: CDR1 LGHNT, CDR2 FRNRAP. Trimming took off 7 bases at V and 2 bases at J, with 14 bases between the two ends. CDR3 protein: CASVSRGENTGELFF. CDR3 DNA sequence: TGTGCTAGTGTCTCTCGAGGGGAAAACACCGGGGAGCTGTTTTTT.

The chain is built from TRBV6-5 and TRBJ1-2, with D perhaps TRBD1 (6 bases). The CDR3 sequence is 14 residues long. Trimming left V 6 bases short and J 2 bases short, with 13 bases between. Per germline, CDR1 MNHEY and CDR2 SVGAGI. CDR3 sequence (DNA): TGTGCCAGCAGGCTACTACAGGGCAACTATGGCTACACCTTC. This sequence encodes CASRLLQGNYGYTF.

The V call is TRBV2, the J call TRBJ1-1, with a tentative D call TRBD1 (5 bases). Germline CDR1 reads SNHLY; CDR2 reads FYNNEI. V was shortened by 6 bases and J by 0 bases, with 11 bases between the two germline ends. The CDR3 runs to 14 residues. CDR3 coding DNA: TGTGCCAGCAGACGATGGACACTGAACACTGAAGCTTTCTTT. This codes for CASRRWTLNTEAFF.

The gene calls are TRBV27 and TRBJ1-1; D is uncertain. V was pared by 0 bases and J by 4 bases, with 12 bases between. CDR1 MNHEY and CDR2 SMNVEV come from the germline V gene (reference sequence). This CDR3 is 15 amino acids long. CDR3 bases: TGTGCCAGCAGTTTATCAGCCTTGAGGGTCACTGAAGCTTTCTTT. Translating it yields CASSLSALRVTEAFF.

The chain has TRBV6-5 and TRBJ2-1, with TRBD2 identical over 8 bases. This CDR3 is built from 14 residues. V was clipped by 8 bases and J by 6 bases; unmatched bases: 9. Germline CDR1 and CDR2: MNHEY and SVGAGI. The CDR3 is CASGLASFGNEQFF. The CDR3 DNA sequence: TGTGCCAGCGGACTAGCTAGTTTCGGCAATGAGCAGTTCTTC.

V is TRBV11-2 and J is TRBJ2-4; D is perhaps TRBD1 or TRBD2 (5 bases each). V lost 1 base and J lost 2, with 9 bases in between. The CDR3 contains 15 residues. Germline CDR1 is SGHAT and CDR2 is FQNNGV. The CDR3 is CASSLAGTTKNIQYF. The CDR3 DNA sequence: TGTGCCAGCAGCTTAGCCGGGACGACCAAAAACATTCAGTACTTC.

The V gene is TRBV7-9, the J gene TRBJ2-1; TRBD2 might be the D (5 bases). Per germline, CDR1 SEHNR and CDR2 FQNEAQ (reference sequence). The CDR3 is made up of 15 amino acids. Trimming removed 6 bases at V and 3 bases at J, with 15 bases between. The CDR3 reads CASRQAEVGYNEQFF. CDR3 DNA sequence: TGTGCCAGCAGGCAAGCGGAGGTGGGCTACAATGAGCAGTTCTTC.

The chain is built from TRBV21-1 and TRBJ1-5; TRBD1, the table's D call, was not compared with the DNA. TRBV21-1 is a pseudogene. The CDR3 is 15 residues long. DNA of the CDR3: TGTGCCAGCAGCAAAAGCACAGGGGGGCATCAGCCCCAGCATTTT. Its translation: CASSKSTGGHQPQHF.

The chain combines TRBV28 with TRBJ1-2; D might be TRBD1 (5 bases). The CDR3 loop spans 17 amino acids. From germline, CDR1 is MDHEN and CDR2 SYDVKM. The V gene lost 2 bases and the J gene lost 0 bases, with 16 bases spanning the gap. The CDR3 loop is CASSLGGGWVTNYGYTF. CDR3 nucleotide sequence: TGTGCCAGCAGTTTAGGGGGGGGTTGGGTTACTAACTATGGCTACACCTTC.

This chain joins TRBV6-1 and TRBJ1-2, with 7 bases aligning to TRBD1. V lost 2 bases, J lost 0 bases, and 12 bases stayed unmatched. Germline CDR1 and CDR2: MNHNS and SASEGT. There are 18 residues in the CDR3. In nucleotides, the CDR3 is TGTGCCAGCAGTGAACGATTCTGGGACAGTCAAGCTAACTATGGCTACACCTTC. It is translated as CASSERFWDSQANYGYTF.

The chain uses TRBV28 and TRBJ1-2; TRBD1 is a possible D gene (5 bases). Per germline, CDR1 MDHEN and CDR2 SYDVKM. V was trimmed by 3 bases and J by 2 bases, leaving 10 bases between them. This CDR3 spans 14 amino acids. The CDR3 region has the DNA TGTGCCAGCAGTTTCCGGGACCCCAACTATGGCTACACCTTC. Residues: CASSFRDPNYGYTF.